This T cell receptor (beta chain) emerged from a study of Ad26.COV2.S vaccination and SARS-CoV-2 variants. Background on the study: Ad26.COV2.S was injected intramuscularly once or twice, 56 days apart.

Method: immunoSEQ multiplex PCR; TCRdb's copy keeps in-frame clones and lacks some. The data hold approximately 300,000 clones, with 86% observed a single time. Treatment meaning: some 20 received Ad26.COV2.S at low or high dose, single or two shots; several received placebo; per-sample allocation not given. Sampling happened 63 days after the first vaccine or placebo injection. This clone came up once. After removal of 4 bases from V and 1 base from J, the junction contained 3 bases not matched to a gene. CDR3 length equals 15 residues. Looked up from germline, CDR1 is SGHKS and CDR2 is YYEKEE (reference sequence).

This material consisted of peripheral blood, taken in a trial of Ad26.COV2.S vaccine versus placebo. The rearrangement uses TRBV5-5 and TRBJ2-3; 10 bases line up with TRBD2. The TCR was taken from a person between 18 and 65 years old who received the Ad26.COV2.S COVID-19 vaccine or a placebo. The CDR3 here is CASSLLAGGTDTQYF. The DNA for the CDR3 is TGTGCCAGCAGCCTCCTAGCGGGGGGCACAGATACGCAGTATTTT.